Presented here are 18 T cell receptor beta chains from one specimen sequenced in a study of blood T cell repertoires in COVID-19. TCRdb's copy holds only in-frame clones and misses some; the assay was immunoSEQ multiplex PCR. This table has under 300,000 clones, approximately 90% appearing once. The material sequenced was PBMCs or T cells enriched from blood (not recorded which). Every receptor here comes from a woman younger than 30 who had recovered from COVID-19.

This chain joins TRBV2 and TRBJ1-6; D possibly corresponds to TRBD1 (6 bases). The CDR3 spans 15 residues. Trimming cost V 2 bases and J 6 bases, with 11 bases left between them. Germline V gene sequence: CDR1 SNHLY, CDR2 FYNNEI. CDR3 residues: CASSENRARNSPLHF. In DNA form, the CDR3 reads TGTGCCAGCAGTGAAAACAGGGCACGTAATTCACCCCTCCACTTT.

In regard to this clone: This sample includes further DNA sequences coding for the same CDR3. This chain connects TRBV18 to TRBJ1-5; no reliable D call. Trimming shortened V by 6 bases and J by 0 bases, and 6 bases separated the two germline ends. Looked up from germline, CDR1 is KGHSH and CDR2 is LQKENI. This CDR3 spans 13 amino acids. The CDR3 DNA reads TGTGCCAGCTCCCCATATAGCAATCAGCCCCAGCATTTT. Amino acids: CASSPYSNQPQHF.

The chain couples TRBV12-5 to TRBJ1-2; D call uncertain. This CDR3 has 15 amino acids. V lost 2 bases to trimming and J lost 4 bases, with 14 bases between them. Germline lookup yields CDR1 LGHNT and CDR2 FRNRAP. CDR3 in DNA: TGTGCTAGTGGTTTGCTGCAGGTCCCCACCTATGGCTACACCTTC. Protein: CASGLLQVPTYGYTF.

The chain is built from TRBV14 and TRBJ2-1; 8 nucleotides align to TRBD1. Germline V gene sequence: CDR1 SGHDN, CDR2 FVKESK. There are 16 residues in the CDR3. Losses at the gene ends were 2 bases for V and 4 bases for J; bases not matched to a gene: 7. The CDR3 nucleotides read TGTGCCAGCAGCCAATGGGGCCAGGGGGCTTACAATGAGCAGTTCTTC. This codes for CASSQWGQGAYNEQFF.

The V call is TRBV28, the J call TRBJ1-2, with D possibly TRBD1 on 6 matching bases. Germline CDR1 and CDR2: MDHEN and SYDVKM. This CDR3 comprises 14 residues. V dropped 1 base and J dropped 4 bases, with 10 bases sitting between them. CDR3 bases: TGTGCCAGCAGTTTATCACAGGGCTTCTATGGCTACACCTTC. It codes for CASSLSQGFYGYTF.

This clone was seen once. The chain combines TRBV12-5 with TRBJ1-5, with no clear D. Trimming took 4 bases from V and 6 from J, leaving 7 bases between them. The length of the CDR3 is 12 residues. Looked up from germline, CDR1 is LGHNT and CDR2 is FRNRAP. In nucleotides, the CDR3 is TGTGCTAGTGGTTCACAGAGTCAGCCCCAGCATTTT. It encodes CASGSQSQPQHF.

The rearrangement uses TRBV7-9 and TRBJ2-7; 8 bases line up with TRBD1. J was trimmed by 7 bases and V by 5 bases; bases with no gene match: 4. The CDR3 length is 12 residues. The V gene's germline CDR1 is SEHNR and CDR2 FQNEAQ (reference sequence). The CDR3 is CASSLGTGEQYF. In nucleotides, the CDR3 is TGTGCCAGCAGCCTAGGGACAGGAGAGCAGTACTTC.

The V gene is TRBV7-9, the J gene TRBJ2-5; 9 bases map to TRBD2. CDR1 is SEHNR, CDR2 FQNEAQ, per germline (reference sequence). V lost 5 bases to trimming and J lost 5 bases; unmatched junction nucleotides: 6. The CDR3 is made up of 14 amino acids. The CDR3 region has the DNA TGTGCCAGCAGCGATAGCGGGGGCGGGGAGACCCAGTACTTC. Encoded protein: CASSDSGGGETQYF.

The rearrangement joins TRBV29-1 to TRBJ1-1; TRBD1 aligns across 7 bases. Trimming cost V 6 bases and J 13 bases; bases outside gene matches: 8. This CDR3 contains 10 residues. The germline V gene has CDR1 SQVTM and CDR2 ANQGSEA. CDR3 coding DNA: TGCAGCGTAGACGGGACAGAGGGTTTCTTT. Protein sequence: CSVDGTEGFF. The entire variable domain, with the rest obtained from reference TRBV29-1 and TRBJ1-1, is as follows: SAVISQKPSRDICQRGTSLTIQCQVDSQVTMMFWYRQQPGQSLTLIATANQGSEATYESGFVIDKFPISRPNLTFSTLTVSNMSPEDSSIYLCSVDGTEGFFGQGTRLTVV.

This chain connects TRBV5-1 to TRBJ1-2; TRBD1 agrees at 8 bases. CDR3 length equals 12 residues. J gave up 9 bases and V 3 bases, and 4 bases lay outside the gene matches. Germline V gene lookup returns CDR1 SGHRS and CDR2 YFSETQ. CDR3 in DNA: TGCGCCAGCAGCTCGGACAGGGAACGCTACACCTTC. This gives the protein CASSSDRERYTF.

This sequence joins TRBV6-2 or TRBV6-3 and TRBJ1-1; tentatively, D is TRBD1 (6 bases). This CDR3 contains 14 residues. Trimming removed 4 bases at V and 1 base at J, with 10 bases between. The germline V gene encodes CDR1 MNHEY and CDR2 SVGEGT. For the CDR3, the DNA is TGTGCCAGCAGTTCAGGACAGTCGAACACTGAAGCTTTCTTT. It specifies CASSSGQSNTEAFF.

This chain uses TRBV2 with TRBJ2-5; 9 bases line up with TRBD2. CDR3 size: 17 residues. Unmatched junction bases numbered 15, after V lost 6 bases and J lost 4 bases. Germline assignment: CDR1 SNHLY and CDR2 FYNNEI. DNA for the CDR3: TGTGCCAGCAGGACGTCTGGCGGGGGGGCCGTGGGAGAGACCCAGTACTTC. Residues: CASRTSGGGAVGETQYF.

The chain recombines TRBV7-9 with TRBJ1-2; D is unresolved. The ends were cut back, 2 bases at V and 4 bases at J, with 5 bases in the middle. The CDR3 is 12 residues long. Germline V gives CDR1 SEHNR, CDR2 FQNEAQ (reference sequence). The DNA of the CDR3 is TGTGCCAGCAGCTTATCCGGCTATGGCTACACCTTC. This gives the protein CASSLSGYGYTF.

The J gene is TRBJ2-1, the V gene TRBV18; a weak D match, TRBD2 (6 bases). Looked up from germline, CDR1 is KGHSH and CDR2 is LQKENI. The CDR3 contains 14 residues. V was clipped by 2 bases and J by 6 bases, with 11 bases between them. In DNA form, the CDR3 reads TGTGCCAGCTCACCAGCGGGGACCTTCAATGAGCAGTTCTTC. It is translated as CASSPAGTFNEQFF.

V usage is TRBV10-2 and J usage is TRBJ1-1, with unresolved D. Trimming stripped 6 bases from V and 2 bases from J, with 13 bases between. CDR3 length: 14 residues. From germline, CDR1 is WSHSY and CDR2 SAAADI. The CDR3 DNA reads as TGCGCCAGCAGCGATTCGGGGTTAAACACTGAAGCTTTCTTT. Residues: CASSDSGLNTEAFF.

Comments on this clone: Other DNA sequences in the same sample also yield this CDR3. V is TRBV4-1 and J is TRBJ2-3; a weak D match, TRBD2 (6 bases). This CDR3 has 14 residues. Per the germline V gene, CDR1 is MGHRA and CDR2 is YSYEKL. Trimming stripped 2 bases from V and 4 bases from J, with 10 bases between. The CDR3 DNA reads as TGCGCCAGCAGCCAAAGCCCGGGGGCAGATACGCAGTATTTT. Translation: CASSQSPGADTQYF.

V gene TRBV6-5 combines with J gene TRBJ1-2; 8 nucleotides line up with TRBD1. V shed 6 bases and J 7 bases; nucleotides not matched to a gene: 7. Germline V gene data show CDR1 as MNHEY and CDR2 as SVGAGI. The CDR3 has 13 residues. The CDR3 DNA is TGTGCCAGCAGCCAGGACAGGGTCTTTGGCTACACCTTC. Residues: CASSQDRVFGYTF.

The chain links TRBV5-1 to TRBJ1-4; TRBD1 is a possible D gene (6 bases). V dropped 4 bases and J dropped 5 bases, with 21 bases sitting between them. Per the germline V gene, CDR1 is SGHRS and CDR2 is YFSETQ. The CDR3 has 17 residues. Here the CDR3 DNA reads TGCGCCAGCAGCACGGGCCCCCAGACAGGAGAGAATGAAAAACTGTTTTTT. As protein: CASSTGPQTGENEKLFF.